The clone carrying this T cell receptor (beta chain) turned up a few times. Its specificity is unknown. This specimen includes other DNA sequences encoding the same CDR3. These data belong to a study of T cell responses to AZD1222 COVID-19 vaccine. Across the study: Investigators merged groups given second doses at roughly 4 or roughly 12 weeks.

Clones were read by immunoSEQ multiplex PCR, and TCRdb kept only the in-frame ones, dropping some. Seen here are 150,000 to 200,000 clones, 88% observed once, and the top ten hold roughly 5.5%. Study findings and constraints: Clonal diversity was possibly underestimated; the donors were predominantly white British and more often female. Every sample of the repertoires postdated the peak T cell response. Vaccine-related CD4 TCRs covered spike, predominating at 160-218 and 743-854.

This CDR3 contains 13 residues. V was pared by 0 bases and J by 4 bases, with 7 bases between. The germline gives CDR1 GTSNPN, CDR2 SVGIG (reference sequence). This TCR was sampled from an adult in good health. The sample here was peripheral blood, taken on day 0 of AZD1222 vaccination. The chain has TRBV30 and TRBJ1-5, with D tentatively TRBD1 (5 bases). This chain's CDR3 is CAWSVDSNQPQHF. The CDR3 nucleotides are TGTGCCTGGAGTGTAGACAGTAATCAGCCCCAGCATTTT. Full variable domain (missing parts from reference TRBV30 and TRBJ1-5): SQTIHQWPATLVQPVGSPLSLECTVEGTSNPNLYWYRQAAGRGLQLLFYSVGIGQISSEVPQNLSASRPQDRQFILSSKKLLLSDSGFYLCAWSVDSNQPQHFGDGTRLSIL.